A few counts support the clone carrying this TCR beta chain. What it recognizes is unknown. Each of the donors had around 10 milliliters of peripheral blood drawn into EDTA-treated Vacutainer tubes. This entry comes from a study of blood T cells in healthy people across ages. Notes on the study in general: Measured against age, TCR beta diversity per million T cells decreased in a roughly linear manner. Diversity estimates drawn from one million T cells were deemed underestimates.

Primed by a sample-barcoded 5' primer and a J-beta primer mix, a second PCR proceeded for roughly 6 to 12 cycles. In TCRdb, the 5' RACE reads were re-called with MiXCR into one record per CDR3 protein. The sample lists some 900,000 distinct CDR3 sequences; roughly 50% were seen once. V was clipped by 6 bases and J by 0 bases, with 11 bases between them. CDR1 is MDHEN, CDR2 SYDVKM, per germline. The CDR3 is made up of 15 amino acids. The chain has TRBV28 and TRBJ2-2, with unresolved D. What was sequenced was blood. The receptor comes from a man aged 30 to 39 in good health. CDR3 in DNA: TGTGCCAGCAGAGACGAGCGAACGAACACCGGGGAGCTGTTTTTT. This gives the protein CASRDERTNTGELFF.